One and the same sample provided the 14 T cell receptor beta chains below, sequenced in a study of glioma-infiltrating T cells. Using RNA template, CDR3s of TCR alpha and beta were amplified with iRepertoire arm-PCR. From the multiplex PCR reads, TCRdb called clonotypes with MiXCR, one entry per CDR3 protein. The data hold about 4,900 distinct CDR3 sequences, with roughly a third observed a single time. Source material: glioma tissue, nonneoplastic brain tissue, or PBMCs (not recorded which). The source of these receptors is a human donor with low-grade glioma or glioblastoma, undergoing nonglioma brain surgery, or in good health (not recorded which).

The table lists this clonotype with a few counts. CDR3 sequence: CSVEEQGGSPLHF. In DNA, the CDR3 is TGCAGCGTTGAGGAACAGGGGGGCTCACCCCTCCACTTT. The chain couples TRBV29-1 to TRBJ1-6, with TRBD1 matching over 8 bases. The V segment lost 3 bases and the J segment 10 bases; nucleotides outside the gene matches: 5. Per germline, CDR1 SQVTM and CDR2 ANQGSEA. The CDR3 contains 13 residues. Full variable domain (outside the CDR3, taken from reference TRBV29-1 and TRBJ1-6): SAVISQKPSRDICQRGTSLTIQCQVDSQVTMMFWYRQQPGQSLTLIATANQGSEATYESGFVIDKFPISRPNLTFSTLTVSNMSPEDSSIYLCSVEEQGGSPLHFGNGTRLTVT.

The V and J genes are TRBV15 and TRBJ2-5, with 7 bases that match TRBD1. This CDR3 contains 15 residues. J gave up 5 bases and V 5 bases, and 11 bases lay outside the gene matches. Germline values: CDR1 LNHNV, CDR2 YYDKDF (reference sequence). The CDR3 DNA is TGTGCCACCAGCGAGATGGCAGGGGGTTTTGAGACCCAGTACTTC. It yields the protein CATSEMAGGFETQYF.

This sequence joins TRBV12-5 and TRBJ1-5; no clear D. There are 15 residues in the CDR3. The V end lost 7 bases, the J end lost 2 bases, and 15 bases lay between the germline ends. Germline CDR1 LGHNT, CDR2 FRNRAP. This chain's CDR3 is CASAADGSRNQPQHF. DNA of the CDR3: TGTGCTAGTGCGGCGGACGGGAGTCGCAATCAGCCCCAGCATTTT.

This clonotype is medium-sized within its sample. The chain links TRBV19 to TRBJ2-3; D unclear. The CDR3 runs to 15 residues. V gave up 6 bases and J gave up 0 bases, with 13 bases separating them. CDR1 and CDR2 (germline): LNHDA, SQIVND (reference sequence). CDR3 sequence (DNA): TGTGCCAGTAGCATACAACCAGCTAGCACAGATACGCAGTATTTT. Translation gives CASSIQPASTDTQYF.

In this sample, this clonotype is medium-sized (0.01 to 0.1%). This chain connects TRBV7-6 to TRBJ2-7; 10 bases fit TRBD1. J lost 6 bases, V lost 6 bases, and 11 bases had no gene match. Germline lookup yields CDR1 SGHVS and CDR2 FNYEAQ. The CDR3 covers 15 residues. The CDR3 DNA is TGTGCCAGCAGGTCCGGGACAGGGGTTAGCTTCGAGCAGTACTTC. Its translation: CASRSGTGVSFEQYF.

This rearrangement joins TRBV4-1 to TRBJ2-7, with TRBD2 matching over 7 bases. Germline loops: CDR1 MGHRA, CDR2 YSYEKL. The CDR3 sequence is 16 residues long. As DNA, the CDR3 is TGCGCCAGCAGCCATGTGAGGGCGGGAGTCTCCCACGAGCAGTACGTC. It yields the protein CASSHVRAGVSHEQYV.

In the case of this clonotype: This may come from a read error, since a much larger clone is one base off. This chain joins TRBV2 and TRBJ1-5, with D possibly matching TRBD1 (5 bases). The CDR3 is made up of 17 amino acids. Germline V gene sequence: CDR1 SNHLY, CDR2 FYNNEI. The DNA for the CDR3 is TGTGCCAGCAGTGAAGTCAGGGCGAATTTATGGAATCAGCCCCAGAATTTT. This codes for CASSEVRANLWNQPQNF. The whole variable domain, filled in from reference TRBV2 and TRBJ1-5, reads EPEVTQTPSHQVTQMGQEVILRCVPISNHLYFYWYRQILGQKVEFLVSFYNNEISEKSEIFDDQFSVERPDGSNFTLKIRSTKLEDSAMYFCASSEVRANLWNQPQNFGDGTRLSIL.

In regard to this clonotype: With a much larger clone just one base away, this may be a read error. V gene TRBV3-1 combines with J gene TRBJ2-3; TRBD2 agrees at 13 bases. Germline values: CDR1 LGHDT, CDR2 YNNKEL (reference sequence). There are 16 residues in the CDR3. The CDR3 sequence is CTSSPTSGGGTDTQYF. DNA for the CDR3: TGTACCAGCAGCCCCACTAGCGGGGGGGGCACAGATACGCAGTATTTT.

Many counts were recorded for this clonotype. The J gene is TRBJ2-3, the V gene TRBV3-1; D is perhaps TRBD1 (7 bases). The CDR3 runs to 15 residues. Between the trimmed V and J ends, which lost 1 base and 4 bases, there was a span of 12 bases. The V gene's germline CDR1 is LGHDT and CDR2 YNNKEL (reference sequence). The CDR3 loop is CASSQVGRGADTQYF. The CDR3 DNA sequence: TGTGCCAGCAGCCAAGTTGGCAGGGGGGCAGATACGCAGTATTTT.

The rearrangement joins TRBV7-2 to TRBJ1-1; no clear D. Germline CDR1 SGHTA, CDR2 FQGNSA. The V end was cut by 9 bases, the J end by 0 bases, with 26 bases between. The CDR3 covers 18 residues. CDR3 nucleotides: TGTGCCAGAGGCCCCCGGACTTTCGGGCTAAAGATGAACACTGAAGCTTTCTTT. Translating it yields CARGPRTFGLKMNTEAFF.

The chain couples TRBV9 to TRBJ2-5; TRBD2 matches 9 bases. The CDR3 spans 15 residues. The V segment lost 0 bases and the J segment 4 bases; nucleotides outside the gene matches: 4. The germline V gene has CDR1 SGDLS and CDR2 YYNGEE. This CDR3 is CASSVGGGAGETQYF. In nucleotides, the CDR3 is TGTGCCAGCAGCGTAGGCGGGGGGGCCGGAGAGACCCAGTACTTC.

Details on this clonotype: A junction boundary mismatches the germline segment, possibly from a read error. This chain links TRBV7-9 with TRBJ2-3, with TRBD1 matching 8 bases. CDR3 size: 15 residues. CDR1 and CDR2 from the germline V gene are SEHNR and FQNEAQ (reference sequence). The CDR3 loop is CASRYDRGTTDRQYF. The DNA for the CDR3 is TGTGCCAGCAGATACGACAGGGGTACAACAGATAGGCAGTATTTT.

This clonotype ranks as medium-sized (0.01 to 0.1%). The chain combines TRBV6-6 with TRBJ1-6; D unclear. The V and J ends lost 2 bases and 6 bases respectively, with 14 bases between them. This CDR3 is built from 16 residues. Per germline, CDR1 MNHNY and CDR2 SVGAGI (reference sequence). CDR3 amino acids: CASSYNQQSFNSPLHF. The CDR3 region has the DNA TGTGCCAGCAGTTACAATCAGCAGTCTTTTAATTCACCCCTCCACTTT.

This clonotype is medium-sized by share. J is TRBJ2-1 and V is TRBV7-2, with D perhaps assigned TRBD1 or TRBD2 (5 bases each). This CDR3 is 14 amino acids long. Trimming took off 3 bases at V and 10 bases at J, with 16 bases between the two ends. CDR1 SGHTA and CDR2 FQGNSA come from the germline V gene. CDR3 residues: CASSLGTGGREQFF. DNA for the CDR3: TGTGCCAGCAGCTTGGGGACGGGCGGTCGAGAGCAGTTCTTC. Filled out from reference TRBV7-2 and TRBJ2-1, the complete variable domain reads GAGVSQSPSNKVTEKGKDVELRCDPISGHTALYWYRQSLGQGLEFLIYFQGNSAPDKSGLPSDRFSAERTGGSVSTLTIQRTQQEDSAVYLCASSLGTGGREQFFGPGTRLTVL.